The subject of this entry is one T cell receptor beta chain. Its antigen is undetermined. The V and J ends lost 4 bases and 1 base respectively, with 16 bases between them. The CDR3 length is 16 residues. Germline assignment: CDR1 LNHDA and CDR2 SQIVND (reference sequence). HIV-negative, healthy adults without recent acute infections or vaccinations were the donors. These data are taken from a study of shared clonotypes between healthy human individuals. Clones were sequenced by immunoSEQ multiplex PCR, and TCRdb holds only the in-frame ones, with some missing. The repertoire includes about 1 million clones, about 76% of them detected once, and roughly 1.4% sits in the top ten. Findings and limits, study-wide: Generation probabilities were higher for clonotypes shared across all four sorted-subset donors than for unshared ones. Investigators expected sequencing depth to affect clonotype sharing among donors. Across subsets, estimated richness was generally greater for naive than for memory populations.

Source material: memory CD4+ T cells sorted from blood. Subset of the sample: CD45RA-negative fraction. The TCR sequence derives from a man between 18 and 29 years old in good health. This sequence joins TRBV19 and TRBJ1-1, with D possibly matching TRBD1 (6 bases). The CDR3 bases are TGTGCCAGTAGTACCTCAGGGGCCCCAGGGAACACTGAAGCTTTCTTT. It translates to CASSTSGAPGNTEAFF. Using reference TRBV19 and TRBJ1-1 for the parts outside the CDR3, the full variable domain is DGGITQSPKYLFRKEGQNVTLSCEQNLNHDAMYWYRQDPGQGLRLIYYSQIVNDFQKGDIAEGYSVSREKKESFPLTVTSAQKNPTAFYLCASSTSGAPGNTEAFFGQGTRLTVV.